The sample holds a few counts of the clone carrying this T cell receptor beta chain. Germline assignment: CDR1 DFQATT and CDR2 SNEGSKA (reference sequence). V lost 0 bases to trimming and J lost 6 bases, with 19 bases between them. This CDR3 region has 16 residues. This entry belongs to a study of T-cell memory formation after mild COVID-19. TCRdb recomputed calls from the 5' RACE reads with MiXCR, one row per CDR3 protein. The sample contains fewer than 150,000 distinct CDR3 sequences, approximately 5.9% of which appear only once. The chain employs TRBV20-1 and TRBJ2-3; D is tentatively TRBD1 or TRBD2 (5 bases each). The sequenced sample was PBMCs or a T cell subset sorted from them (not recorded which). The receptor's source is an adult woman who had mild COVID-19 (a few samples of this study predate the infection). Cell type and time point are not known. As DNA, the CDR3 is TGCAGTGCTAGAGATCTCGAGGGGCCCGGAGTGGATACGCAGTATTTT. Its protein is CSARDLEGPGVDTQYF.